These 28 T cell receptor beta chains share one sample of origin, sequenced in a study of blood T cell repertoires in COVID-19. Profiled with immunoSEQ multiplex PCR; TCRdb holds only in-frame clones, not every one. The sample lists 350,000 or so clones, 85% to 90% seen once, with approximately 0.93% in the top ten. Material for sequencing was PBMCs or T cells enriched from blood (not recorded which). These TCRs come from a woman between 25 and 40 years old who had been exposed to COVID-19.

This clone has a handful of counts. The rearrangement joins TRBV2 to TRBJ1-2; tentatively, D is TRBD1 (5 bases). The CDR3 spans 13 residues. CDR1 is SNHLY and CDR2 is FYNNEI in the germline V gene. V was shortened by 7 bases and J by 8 bases, with 17 bases between the two germline ends. CDR3 bases: TGTGCCAGCAACGAAATCGGGGGTTGGGGCTACACCTTC. Translated, it gives CASNEIGGWGYTF.

The V gene is TRBV4-2, the J gene TRBJ1-2; 7 bases are a match to TRBD1. The CDR3 totals 14 residues. Germline V CDR1 and CDR2: LGHNA, YNFKEQ. V lost 1 base to trimming and J lost 4 bases; unmatched junction nucleotides: 3. DNA of the CDR3: TGTGCCAGCAGCCAAGGGACAGGTGTCTATGGCTACACCTTC. It translates to CASSQGTGVYGYTF.

The chain carries TRBV27 and TRBJ1-1, with D maybe TRBD1 (5 bases). The CDR3 extends over 15 amino acids. The ends were cut back, 9 bases at V and 2 bases at J, with 19 bases in the middle. Germline lookup yields CDR1 MNHEY and CDR2 SMNVEV (reference sequence). The CDR3 sequence: CASITQARGNTEAFF. CDR3 in DNA: TGTGCCAGTATAACACAGGCTAGGGGAAACACTGAAGCTTTCTTT.

This clone was detected a few times. The rearrangement uses TRBV19 and TRBJ1-3; unclear D gene. V dropped 6 bases and J dropped 0 bases, with 9 bases sitting between them. The CDR3 has 14 amino acids. CDR1 and CDR2 from the germline V gene are LNHDA and SQIVND (reference sequence). This chain's CDR3 is CASRRLSSGNTIYF. Written as DNA, the CDR3 is TGTGCCAGTAGACGGTTAAGCTCTGGAAACACCATATATTTT.

J is TRBJ2-7 and V is TRBV4-2; D may be TRBD2 (6 bases). The CDR3 has 15 residues. Trimming removed 0 bases at V and 5 bases at J, with 14 bases between. Germline lookup yields CDR1 LGHNA and CDR2 YNFKEQ. The CDR3 region is CASSQDGRDMNEQYF. In DNA, the CDR3 is TGTGCCAGCAGCCAAGATGGGCGGGATATGAACGAGCAGTACTTC.

This rearrangement joins TRBV2 to TRBJ2-5; a possible D gene is TRBD2 (5 bases). This CDR3 spans 12 amino acids. V shed 7 bases and J shed 10 bases, with 16 bases lying between them. CDR1 and CDR2 (germline): SNHLY, FYNNEI. This CDR3 is CASTPPSTDQYF. The CDR3 bases are TGTGCCAGCACCCCTCCTAGCACCGACCAGTACTTC.

This clone has more than one count but fewer than ten. The chain joins TRBV3-1 (or the pseudogene TRBV3-2) to TRBJ1-5, with D possibly TRBD1 on 5 matching bases. V was clipped by 5 bases and J by 0 bases, with 8 bases between them. Germline CDR1 and CDR2: LGHDT and YNNKEL (reference sequence). The CDR3 length is 14 residues. CDR3 amino acids: CASSTQDSNQPQHF. The DNA of the CDR3 is TGTGCCAGCAGCACACAGGATAGCAATCAGCCCCAGCATTTT.

Details on this clone: Within the sample, other DNA sequences also encode this same CDR3. The chain is built from TRBV5-1 and TRBJ2-2; TRBD2 matches at 9 bases. The germline CDR1 and CDR2 sequences are SGHRS and YFSETQ. This CDR3 is built from 15 residues. V lost 0 bases to trimming and J lost 5 bases; unmatched junction nucleotides: 2. In DNA, the CDR3 is TGCGCCAGCAGCTTGGGGCTAGCGGGGACCGGGGAGCTGTTTTTT. This encodes CASSLGLAGTGELFF.

V is TRBV18 and J is TRBJ1-2; D is uncertain. Trimming took off 3 bases at V and 1 base at J, with 9 bases between the two ends. The CDR3 has 14 residues. CDR1 and CDR2 from the germline V gene are KGHSH and LQKENI. This CDR3 is CASSPSGLNYGYTF. The CDR3, as DNA: TGTGCCAGCTCACCCTCCGGACTTAACTATGGCTACACCTTC.

This clone turned up a few times. The rearrangement uses TRBV19 and TRBJ2-7; D might be TRBD2 (5 bases). Germline-derived CDR1 and CDR2 are LNHDA and SQIVND (reference sequence). The CDR3 contains 14 residues. The V end lost 4 bases, the J end lost 2 bases, and 12 bases lay between the germline ends. CDR3 sequence reads: CASSNIGLPYEQYF. The CDR3 DNA reads TGTGCCAGTAGTAACATCGGACTCCCCTACGAGCAGTACTTC.

The V call is TRBV18, the J call TRBJ2-3, with D possibly TRBD1 on 5 matching bases. Trimming stripped 3 bases from V and 0 bases from J, with 16 bases between. This CDR3 is built from 17 residues. Germline V gives CDR1 KGHSH, CDR2 LQKENI. For the CDR3, the DNA is TGTGCCAGCTCACCTGGATGGGGCGACTTTAGCACAGATACGCAGTATTTT. Amino acid sequence: CASSPGWGDFSTDTQYF.

The rearrangement joins TRBV28 to TRBJ2-7; no clear D gene. Germline lookup yields CDR1 MDHEN and CDR2 SYDVKM. V was clipped by 3 bases and J by 4 bases, with 13 bases between them. This CDR3 has 14 residues. The CDR3 protein is CASSLSSVGYEQYF. As DNA, the CDR3 is TGTGCCAGCAGTTTGTCAAGCGTCGGGTACGAGCAGTACTTC.

The V and J genes are TRBV5-5 and TRBJ2-5, with 11 bases that match TRBD2. The germline V gene encodes CDR1 SGHKS and CDR2 YYEKEE (reference sequence). There are 18 residues in the CDR3. With 0 bases clipped from V and 5 bases from J, the junction kept 12 bases outside the gene matches. CDR3 amino acids: CASSLAGLAGTRGETQYF. CDR3 coding DNA: TGTGCCAGCAGCTTGGCCGGACTAGCGGGTACAAGAGGGGAGACCCAGTACTTC.

The CDR3 protein is CASSYSVTGDTEAFF. In DNA, the CDR3 is TGTGCCAGCAGTTACTCGGTGACAGGGGACACTGAAGCTTTCTTT. The chain is built from TRBV6-6 and TRBJ1-1, with 8 bases aligning to TRBD1. V shed 0 bases, J shed 3 bases, and the junction held 3 bases outside the gene matches. This CDR3 is built from 15 residues. From germline, CDR1 is MNHNY and CDR2 SVGAGI (reference sequence).

The rearrangement joins TRBV5-8 to TRBJ1-2; TRBD1 matches 8 bases. This CDR3 has 13 amino acids. The ends lost 4 bases at V and 3 bases at J; junction bases unmatched: 2. The germline V gene encodes CDR1 SGHTS and CDR2 YDEGEE. The CDR3 DNA reads as TGTGCCAGCAGCCCGGGACAGGACTATGGCTACACCTTC. Translating it yields CASSPGQDYGYTF.

V gene TRBV9 combines with J gene TRBJ2-1; 8 nucleotides line up with TRBD2. The CDR3 is 16 residues long. The J segment lost 6 bases and the V segment lost 0 bases, leaving 8 bases of the junction unmatched. CDR1 and CDR2 from the germline V gene are SGDLS and YYNGEE. For the CDR3, the DNA is TGTGCCAGCAGCGTAGGATCCAGCGGGAGTGTCAATGAGCAGTTCTTC. Residues: CASSVGSSGSVNEQFF.

This chain connects TRBV7-2 to TRBJ2-3, with 9 positions matching TRBD2. Germline V gene data show CDR1 as SGHTA and CDR2 as FQGNSA. V shed 1 base, J shed 8 bases, and the junction held 4 bases outside the gene matches. CDR3 length: 14 residues. CDR3 in DNA: TGTGCCAGCAGCTTAGGACTAGCGGTGCCTACGCAGTATTTT. Translation: CASSLGLAVPTQYF.

The rearrangement uses TRBV28 and TRBJ2-1, with 11 positions matching TRBD2. J gave up 0 bases and V 6 bases, and 7 bases lay outside the gene matches. The CDR3 contains 17 residues. The germline V gene has CDR1 MDHEN and CDR2 SYDVKM. Here the CDR3 reads CASSTTGTSGSYNEQFF. The CDR3 nucleotides are TGTGCCAGCAGCACGACCGGGACTAGCGGCTCCTACAATGAGCAGTTCTTC.

This chain connects TRBV5-5 to TRBJ2-5, with D perhaps matching TRBD1 (6 bases). V was cut by 0 bases and J by 5 bases, with 17 bases left in between. The germline V gene encodes CDR1 SGHKS and CDR2 YYEKEE (reference sequence). This CDR3 comprises 16 residues. The CDR3 here is CASSLAPPGDMETQYF. CDR3 coding DNA: TGTGCCAGCAGCTTGGCCCCCCCAGGGGATATGGAGACCCAGTACTTC. The complete variable domain, with remaining parts taken from reference TRBV5-5 and TRBJ2-5, reads DAGVTQSPTHLIKTRGQQVTLRCSPISGHKSVSWYQQVLGQGPQFIFQYYEKEERGRGNFPDRFSARQFPNYSSELNVNALLLGDSALYLCASSLAPPGDMETQYFGPGTRLLVL.

The chain has TRBV14 and TRBJ2-4, with D tentatively TRBD1 (5 bases). Per the germline V gene, CDR1 is SGHDN and CDR2 is FVKESK. Trimming removed 0 bases at V and 1 base at J, with 13 bases between. This CDR3 contains 17 residues. This CDR3 is CASSQDLPAGAKNIQYF. CDR3 coding DNA: TGTGCCAGCAGCCAAGATCTTCCAGCAGGGGCCAAAAACATTCAGTACTTC.

This chain connects TRBV30 to TRBJ2-1, with 9 positions matching TRBD1. After removal of 1 base from V and 5 bases from J, the junction contained 12 bases not matched to a gene. Germline values: CDR1 GTSNPN, CDR2 SVGIG (reference sequence). The CDR3 consists of 17 residues. The CDR3 DNA reads TGTGCCTGGAGTGCCCCTGGGACAGGGTATTCCCACAATGAGCAGTTCTTC. This codes for CAWSAPGTGYSHNEQFF.

This clone was seen more than once but under ten times. The V gene is TRBV5-1, the J gene TRBJ2-2, with TRBD2 matching over 13 bases. V shed 3 bases and J 7 bases; nucleotides not matched to a gene: 6. Per the germline V gene, CDR1 is SGHRS and CDR2 is YFSETQ. This CDR3 comprises 16 residues. The CDR3 DNA follows: TGCGCCAGCAGCTCCGGACTAGCGGGAGTGGGCGGGGAGCTGTTTTTT. Protein: CASSSGLAGVGGELFF. Combining the CDR3 with reference TRBV5-1 and TRBJ2-2 gives the whole variable domain KAGVTQTPRYLIKTRGQQVTLSCSPISGHRSVSWYQQTPGQGLQFLFEYFSETQRNKGNFPGRFSGRQFSNSRSEMNVSTLELGDSALYLCASSSGLAGVGGELFFGEGSRLTVL.

This chain uses TRBV7-6 with TRBJ1-5, with unresolved D. Per the germline V gene, CDR1 is SGHVS and CDR2 is FNYEAQ. V was pared by 4 bases and J by 1 base, with 5 bases between. The CDR3 runs to 13 residues. CDR3 amino acids: CASSSVSNQPQHF. In DNA, the CDR3 is TGTGCCAGCAGCTCCGTGAGCAATCAGCCCCAGCATTTT.

The chain employs TRBV9 and TRBJ2-3; D is undetermined. Germline CDR1 reads SGDLS; CDR2 reads YYNGEE. The CDR3 runs 16 residues. V lost 4 bases, J lost 0 bases, and 15 bases lay in between. CDR3 protein: CASSPLWAGSTDTQYF. CDR3 sequence (DNA): TGTGCCAGCAGCCCCCTGTGGGCAGGAAGCACAGATACGCAGTATTTT.

The chain joins TRBV7-3 to TRBJ2-1, with 10 bases that match TRBD2. This CDR3 comprises 18 residues. V trimming: 1 base; J trimming: 7 bases; junction bases outside the gene matches: 13. The germline V gene encodes CDR1 SGHTA and CDR2 FQGTGA. The CDR3 nucleotides read TGTGCCAGCAGCTTAATAGGACCGCTAGCGGGAGCGTCAAATGAGCAGTTCTTC. Its translation is CASSLIGPLAGASNEQFF.

The chain has TRBV7-2 and TRBJ1-5; possible D gene TRBD1, 5 bases. The CDR3 spans 13 residues. Germline V gives CDR1 SGHTA, CDR2 FQGNSA. The V and J ends lost 2 bases and 4 bases respectively, with 6 bases between them. The CDR3 loop reads CASSLRTNQPQHF. CDR3 sequence (DNA): TGTGCCAGCAGCTTAAGGACAAATCAGCCCCAGCATTTT.

This sequence joins TRBV29-1 and TRBJ1-2; 8 nucleotides align to TRBD1. The CDR3 runs 13 residues. The germline V gene encodes CDR1 SQVTM and CDR2 ANQGSEA. V was clipped by 4 bases and J by 4 bases; unmatched bases: 5. This CDR3 is CSVGVGQAYGYTF. The CDR3 DNA sequence: TGCAGCGTTGGTGTGGGACAGGCCTATGGCTACACCTTC.

The chain has TRBV27 and TRBJ2-7; perhaps TRBD2 as D (6 bases). This CDR3 region has 13 residues. V shed 3 bases and J shed 1 base, with 7 bases lying between them. The germline gives CDR1 MNHEY, CDR2 SMNVEV (reference sequence). The CDR3 spells CASSLGTSYEQYF. In DNA, the CDR3 is TGTGCCAGCAGTTTGGGGACTTCCTACGAGCAGTACTTC.